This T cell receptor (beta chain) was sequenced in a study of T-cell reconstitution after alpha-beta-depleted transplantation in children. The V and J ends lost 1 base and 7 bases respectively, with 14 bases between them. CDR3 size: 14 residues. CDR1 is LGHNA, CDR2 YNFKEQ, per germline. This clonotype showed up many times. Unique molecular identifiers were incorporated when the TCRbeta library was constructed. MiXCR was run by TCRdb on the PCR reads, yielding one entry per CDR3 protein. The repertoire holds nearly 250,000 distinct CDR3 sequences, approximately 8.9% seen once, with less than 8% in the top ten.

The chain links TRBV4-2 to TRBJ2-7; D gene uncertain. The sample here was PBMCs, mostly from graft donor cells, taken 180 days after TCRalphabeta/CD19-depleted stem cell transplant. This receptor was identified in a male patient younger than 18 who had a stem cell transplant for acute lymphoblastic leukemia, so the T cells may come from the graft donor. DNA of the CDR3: TGTGCCAGCAGCCAAGTCGAAGCAAATACAGAGCAGTACTTC. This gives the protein CASSQVEANTEQYF.